This TCR beta chain was retrieved from a study of CD8 T cells in Susac syndrome. The CDR3 runs to 16 residues. V lost 1 base to trimming and J lost 4 bases; unmatched junction nucleotides: 9. Random hexamers primed reverse transcription of about 0.45 to 1 ug RNA. The amplification used immunoSEQ multiplex PCR on TCR beta CDR3; it spanned 54 Vbeta and 13 Jbeta. In TCRdb, the immunoSEQ multiplex PCR reads were re-called with MiXCR into one record per CDR3 protein. The top ten hold about 0.41% of the sample, which has nearly 110,000 distinct CDR3 sequences, roughly 94% seen once. This chain connects TRBV12-3 or TRBV12-4 to TRBJ1-2; TRBD1 agrees at 7 bases. The specimen was CD8+ T cells from PBMCs. This TCR was recovered from a human donor with Susac syndrome. CDR3: CASSLVYPTGIYGYTF. CDR3 in DNA: TGTGCCAGCAGTTTAGTTTACCCGACAGGGATCTATGGCTACACCTTC.